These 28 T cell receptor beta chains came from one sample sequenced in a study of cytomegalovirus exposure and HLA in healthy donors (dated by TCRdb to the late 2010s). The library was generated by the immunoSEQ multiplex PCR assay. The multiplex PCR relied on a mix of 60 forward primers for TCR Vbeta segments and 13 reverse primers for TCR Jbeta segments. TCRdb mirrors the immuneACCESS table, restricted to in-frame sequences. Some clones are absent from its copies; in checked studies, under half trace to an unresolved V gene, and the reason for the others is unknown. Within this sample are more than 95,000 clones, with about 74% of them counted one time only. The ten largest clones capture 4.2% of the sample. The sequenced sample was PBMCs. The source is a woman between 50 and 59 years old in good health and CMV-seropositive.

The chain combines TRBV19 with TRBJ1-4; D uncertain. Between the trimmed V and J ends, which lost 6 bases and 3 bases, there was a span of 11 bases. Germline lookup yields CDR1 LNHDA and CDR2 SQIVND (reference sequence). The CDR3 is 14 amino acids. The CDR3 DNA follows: TGTGCCAGTAGAGACCCAGGCTCTAATGAAAAACTGTTTTTT. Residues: CASRDPGSNEKLFF.

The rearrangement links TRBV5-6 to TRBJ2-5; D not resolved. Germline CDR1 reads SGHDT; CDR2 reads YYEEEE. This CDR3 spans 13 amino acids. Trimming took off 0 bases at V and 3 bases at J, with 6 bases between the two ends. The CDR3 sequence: CASSLVAEETQYF. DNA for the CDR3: TGTGCCAGCAGCTTGGTGGCAGAAGAGACCCAGTACTTC.

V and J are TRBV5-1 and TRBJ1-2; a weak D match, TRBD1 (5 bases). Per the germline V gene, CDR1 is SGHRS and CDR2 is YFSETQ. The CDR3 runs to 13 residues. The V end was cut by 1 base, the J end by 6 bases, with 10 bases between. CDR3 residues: CASSLHGGDGYTF. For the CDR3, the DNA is TGCGCCAGCAGCTTGCACGGGGGGGATGGCTACACCTTC.

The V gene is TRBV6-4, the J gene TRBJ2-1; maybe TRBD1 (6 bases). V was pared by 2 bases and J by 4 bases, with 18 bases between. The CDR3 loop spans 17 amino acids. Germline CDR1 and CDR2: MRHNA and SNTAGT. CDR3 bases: TGTGCCAGCAGTGACCCGGACAGAACCCGGTTATACAATGAGCAGTTCTTC. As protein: CASSDPDRTRLYNEQFF.

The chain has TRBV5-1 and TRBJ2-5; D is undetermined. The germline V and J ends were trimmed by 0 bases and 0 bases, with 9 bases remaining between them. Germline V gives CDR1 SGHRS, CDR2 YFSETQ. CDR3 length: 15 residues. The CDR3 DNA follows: TGCGCCAGCAGCTTGGGCGGAGAGAACCAAGAGACCCAGTACTTC. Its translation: CASSLGGENQETQYF. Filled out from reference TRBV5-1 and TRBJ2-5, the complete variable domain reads KAGVTQTPRYLIKTRGQQVTLSCSPISGHRSVSWYQQTPGQGLQFLFEYFSETQRNKGNFPGRFSGRQFSNSRSEMNVSTLELGDSALYLCASSLGGENQETQYFGPGTRLLVL.

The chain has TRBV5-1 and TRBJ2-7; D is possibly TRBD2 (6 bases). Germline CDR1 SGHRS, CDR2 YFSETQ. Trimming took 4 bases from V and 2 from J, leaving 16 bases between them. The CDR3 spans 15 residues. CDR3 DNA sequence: TGCGCCAGCAGCGGGGAGGCGTCAAATCCCTACGAGCAGTACTTC. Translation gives CASSGEASNPYEQYF.

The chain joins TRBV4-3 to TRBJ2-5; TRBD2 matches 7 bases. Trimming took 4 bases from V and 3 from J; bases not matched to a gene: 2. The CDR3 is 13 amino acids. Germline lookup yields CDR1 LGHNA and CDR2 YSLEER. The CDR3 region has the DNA TGCGCCAGCAGCCGGACTAGAAAAGAGACCCAGTACTTC. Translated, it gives CASSRTRKETQYF.

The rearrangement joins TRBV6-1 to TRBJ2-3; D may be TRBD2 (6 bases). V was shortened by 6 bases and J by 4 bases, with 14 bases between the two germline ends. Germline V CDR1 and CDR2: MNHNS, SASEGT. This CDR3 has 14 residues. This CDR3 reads CASRMGTLSDTQYF. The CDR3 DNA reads TGTGCCAGCAGGATGGGGACTTTGTCAGATACGCAGTATTTT.

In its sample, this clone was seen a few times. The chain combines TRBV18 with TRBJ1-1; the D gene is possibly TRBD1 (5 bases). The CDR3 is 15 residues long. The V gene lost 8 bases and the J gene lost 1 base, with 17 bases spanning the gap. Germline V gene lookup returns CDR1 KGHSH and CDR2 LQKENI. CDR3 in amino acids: CASAREGTANTEAFF. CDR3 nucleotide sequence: TGTGCCAGCGCCAGGGAGGGCACAGCGAACACTGAAGCTTTCTTT.

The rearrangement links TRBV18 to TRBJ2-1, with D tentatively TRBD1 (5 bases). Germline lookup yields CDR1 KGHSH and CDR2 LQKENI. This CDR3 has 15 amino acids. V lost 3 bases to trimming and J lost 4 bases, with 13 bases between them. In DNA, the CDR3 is TGTGCCAGCTCACCCGGTGACAGATTTTACAATGAGCAGTTCTTC. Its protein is CASSPGDRFYNEQFF. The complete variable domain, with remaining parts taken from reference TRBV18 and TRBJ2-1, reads NAGVMQNPRHLVRRRGQEARLRCSPMKGHSHVYWYRQLPEEGLKFMVYLQKENIIDESGMPKERFSAEFPKEGPSILRIQQVVRGDSAAYFCASSPGDRFYNEQFFGPGTRLTVL.

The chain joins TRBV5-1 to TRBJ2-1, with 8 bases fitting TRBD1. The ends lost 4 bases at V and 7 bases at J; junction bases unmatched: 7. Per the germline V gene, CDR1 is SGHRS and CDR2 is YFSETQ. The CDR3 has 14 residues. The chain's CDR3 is CASSIGQGGNEQFF. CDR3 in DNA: TGCGCCAGCAGCATTGGACAGGGAGGTAATGAGCAGTTCTTC.

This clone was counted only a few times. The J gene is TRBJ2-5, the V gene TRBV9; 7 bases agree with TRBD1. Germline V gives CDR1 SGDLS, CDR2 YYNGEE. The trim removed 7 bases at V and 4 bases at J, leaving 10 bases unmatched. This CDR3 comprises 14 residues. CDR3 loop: CASWVDRAVETQYF. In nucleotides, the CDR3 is TGTGCCAGCTGGGTAGACAGGGCCGTAGAGACCCAGTACTTC.

The CDR3 DNA follows: TGTGCCAGCAGCTCCCAGTACGAGCAGTACTTC. Amino acids: CASSSQYEQYF. V and J are TRBV5-4 and TRBJ2-7; D not certain. The CDR3 extends over 11 amino acids. V lost 3 bases, J lost 4 bases, and 5 bases lay in between. Germline CDR1 reads SGHNT; CDR2 reads YYREEE (reference sequence). The complete variable domain, with remaining parts taken from reference TRBV5-4 and TRBJ2-7, reads ETGVTQSPTHLIKTRGQQVTLRCSSQSGHNTVSWYQQALGQGPQFIFQYYREEENGRGNFPPRFSGLQFPNYSSELNVNALELDDSALYLCASSSQYEQYFGPGTRLTVT.

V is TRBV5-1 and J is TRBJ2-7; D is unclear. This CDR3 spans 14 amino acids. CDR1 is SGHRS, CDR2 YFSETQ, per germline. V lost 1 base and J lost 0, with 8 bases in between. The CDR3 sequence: CASSLSVPSYEQYF. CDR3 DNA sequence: TGCGCCAGCAGCTTGTCCGTCCCCTCCTACGAGCAGTACTTC.

The CDR3 is CASSQDWTGNQPQHF. Written as DNA, the CDR3 is TGCGCCAGCAGCCAAGATTGGACGGGAAATCAGCCCCAGCATTTT. The rearrangement uses TRBV4-1 and TRBJ1-5; no reliable D call. V lost 0 bases and J lost 4, with 10 bases in between. CDR1 is MGHRA and CDR2 is YSYEKL in the germline V gene. This CDR3 comprises 15 residues.

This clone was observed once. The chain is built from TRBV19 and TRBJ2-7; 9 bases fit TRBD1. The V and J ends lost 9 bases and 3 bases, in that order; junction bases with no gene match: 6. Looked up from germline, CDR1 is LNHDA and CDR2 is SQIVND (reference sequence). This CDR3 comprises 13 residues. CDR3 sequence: CASGTGKSYEQYF. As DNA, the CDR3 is TGTGCCAGCGGGACAGGGAAGAGCTACGAGCAGTACTTC.

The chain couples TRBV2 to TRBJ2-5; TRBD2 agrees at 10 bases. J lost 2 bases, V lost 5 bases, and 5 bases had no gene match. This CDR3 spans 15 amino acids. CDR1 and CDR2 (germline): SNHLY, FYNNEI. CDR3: CASSLAGGPQETQYF. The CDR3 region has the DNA TGTGCCAGCAGTTTAGCGGGGGGACCTCAAGAGACCCAGTACTTC. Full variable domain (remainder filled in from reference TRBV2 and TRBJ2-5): EPEVTQTPSHQVTQMGQEVILRCVPISNHLYFYWYRQILGQKVEFLVSFYNNEISEKSEIFDDQFSVERPDGSNFTLKIRSTKLEDSAMYFCASSLAGGPQETQYFGPGTRLLVL.

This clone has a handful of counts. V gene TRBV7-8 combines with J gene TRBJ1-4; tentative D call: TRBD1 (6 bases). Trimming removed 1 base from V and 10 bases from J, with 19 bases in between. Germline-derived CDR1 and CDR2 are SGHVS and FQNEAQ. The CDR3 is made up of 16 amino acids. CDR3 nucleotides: TGTGCCAGCAGCTTAGGAGGACAGTTACTTTTGGGAAAACTGTTTTTT. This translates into CASSLGGQLLLGKLFF.

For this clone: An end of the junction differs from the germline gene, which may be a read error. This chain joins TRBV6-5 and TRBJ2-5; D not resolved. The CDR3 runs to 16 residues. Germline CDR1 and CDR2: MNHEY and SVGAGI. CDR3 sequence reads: CASSYSTRPSQESQYF. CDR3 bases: TGTGCCAGCAGTTACTCGACCAGGCCTTCCCAAGAGTCCCAGTACTTC.

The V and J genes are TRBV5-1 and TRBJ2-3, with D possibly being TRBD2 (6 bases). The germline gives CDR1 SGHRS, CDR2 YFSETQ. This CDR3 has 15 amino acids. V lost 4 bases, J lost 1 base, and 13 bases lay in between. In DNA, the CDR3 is TGCGCCAGCAGCGCACTAGGAGGGCGCACAGATACGCAGTATTTT. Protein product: CASSALGGRTDTQYF. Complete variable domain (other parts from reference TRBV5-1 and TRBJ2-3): KAGVTQTPRYLIKTRGQQVTLSCSPISGHRSVSWYQQTPGQGLQFLFEYFSETQRNKGNFPGRFSGRQFSNSRSEMNVSTLELGDSALYLCASSALGGRTDTQYFGPGTRLTVL.

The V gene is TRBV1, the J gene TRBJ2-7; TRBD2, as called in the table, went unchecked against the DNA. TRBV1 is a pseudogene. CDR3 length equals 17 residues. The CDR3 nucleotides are TGCACCAGCAGCCATCAGACTAGCGGGGGGAGCTCCTACGAGCAGTACTTC. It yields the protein CTSSHQTSGGSSYEQYF.

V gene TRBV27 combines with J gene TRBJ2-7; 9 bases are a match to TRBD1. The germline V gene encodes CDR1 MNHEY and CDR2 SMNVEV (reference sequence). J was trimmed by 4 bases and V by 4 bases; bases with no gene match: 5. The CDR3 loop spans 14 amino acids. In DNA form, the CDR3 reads TGTGCCAGCAGTTCGGGACAGGGTTCTTACGAGCAGTACTTC. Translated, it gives CASSSGQGSYEQYF.

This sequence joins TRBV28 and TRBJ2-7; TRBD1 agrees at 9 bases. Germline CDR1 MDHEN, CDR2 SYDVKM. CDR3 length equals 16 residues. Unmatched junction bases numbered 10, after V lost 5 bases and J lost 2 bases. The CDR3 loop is CASSAQTGGPPYEQYF. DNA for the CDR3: TGTGCCAGCAGTGCGCAGACAGGGGGGCCCCCCTACGAGCAGTACTTC.

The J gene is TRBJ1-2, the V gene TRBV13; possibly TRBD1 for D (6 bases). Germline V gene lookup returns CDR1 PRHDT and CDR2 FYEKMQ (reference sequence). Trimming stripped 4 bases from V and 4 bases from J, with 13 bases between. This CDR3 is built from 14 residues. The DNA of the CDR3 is TGTGCCAGCAGCTCTTCCTCGGACAGCTATGGCTACACCTTC. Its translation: CASSSSSDSYGYTF.

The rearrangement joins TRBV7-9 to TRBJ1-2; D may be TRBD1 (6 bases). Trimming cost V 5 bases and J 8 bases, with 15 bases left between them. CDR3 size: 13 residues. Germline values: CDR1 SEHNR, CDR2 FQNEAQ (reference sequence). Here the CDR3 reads CASSQNREGGYTF. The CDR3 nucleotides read TGTGCCAGCAGCCAGAACAGGGAGGGGGGCTACACCTTC.

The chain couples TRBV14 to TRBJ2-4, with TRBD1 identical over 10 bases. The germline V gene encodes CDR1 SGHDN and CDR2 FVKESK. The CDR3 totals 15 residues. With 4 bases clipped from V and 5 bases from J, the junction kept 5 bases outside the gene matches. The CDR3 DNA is TGTGCCAGCAGCCGTAGACAGGGGGCCGAAAACATTCAGTACTTC. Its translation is CASSRRQGAENIQYF.

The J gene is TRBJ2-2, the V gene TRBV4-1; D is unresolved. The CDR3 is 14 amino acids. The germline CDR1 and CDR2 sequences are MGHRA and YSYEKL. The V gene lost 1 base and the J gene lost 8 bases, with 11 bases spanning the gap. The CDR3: CASSQAPTSGELFF. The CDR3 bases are TGCGCCAGCAGCCAAGCGCCTACTTCGGGGGAGCTGTTTTTT.

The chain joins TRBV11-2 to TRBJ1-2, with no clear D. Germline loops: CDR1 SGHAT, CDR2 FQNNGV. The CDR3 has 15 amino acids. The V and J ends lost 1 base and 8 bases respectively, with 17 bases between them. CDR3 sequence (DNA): TGTGCCAGCAGCTTAGCGATCCAGGCCAAATCGGGCTACACCTTC. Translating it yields CASSLAIQAKSGYTF. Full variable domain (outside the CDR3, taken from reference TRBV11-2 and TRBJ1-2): EAGVAQSPRYKIIEKRQSVAFWCNPISGHATLYWYQQILGQGPKLLIQFQNNGVVDDSQLPKDRFSAERLKGVDSTLKIQPAKLEDSAVYLCASSLAIQAKSGYTFGSGTRLTVV.